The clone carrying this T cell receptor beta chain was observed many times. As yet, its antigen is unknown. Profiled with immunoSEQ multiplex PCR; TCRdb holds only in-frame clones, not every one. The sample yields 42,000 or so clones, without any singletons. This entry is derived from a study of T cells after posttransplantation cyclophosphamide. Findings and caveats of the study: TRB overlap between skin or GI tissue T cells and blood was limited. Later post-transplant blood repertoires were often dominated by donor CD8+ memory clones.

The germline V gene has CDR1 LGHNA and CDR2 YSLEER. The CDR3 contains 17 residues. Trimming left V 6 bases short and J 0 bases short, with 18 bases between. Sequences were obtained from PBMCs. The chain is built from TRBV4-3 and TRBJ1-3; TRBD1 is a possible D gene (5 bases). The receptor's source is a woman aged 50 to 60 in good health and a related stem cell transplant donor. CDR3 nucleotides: TGCGCCAGCAGTCCCTTTGACAGCTCTAACTCTGGAAACACCATATATTTT. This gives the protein CASSPFDSSNSGNTIYF.